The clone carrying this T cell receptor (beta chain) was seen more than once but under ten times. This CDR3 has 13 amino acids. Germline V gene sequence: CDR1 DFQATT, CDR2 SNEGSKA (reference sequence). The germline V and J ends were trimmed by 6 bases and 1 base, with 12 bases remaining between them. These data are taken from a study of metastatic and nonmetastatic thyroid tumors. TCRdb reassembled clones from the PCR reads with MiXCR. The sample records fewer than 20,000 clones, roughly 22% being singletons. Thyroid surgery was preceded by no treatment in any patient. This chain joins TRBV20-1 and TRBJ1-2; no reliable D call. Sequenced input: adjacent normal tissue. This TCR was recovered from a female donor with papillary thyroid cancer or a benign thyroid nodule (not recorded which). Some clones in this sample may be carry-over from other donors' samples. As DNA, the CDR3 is TGCAGTGCAGCCCAGATTTTTAACTATGGCTACACCTTC. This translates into CSAAQIFNYGYTF.